These 16 T cell receptor beta chains were all obtained from the same sample, sequenced in a study of cytomegalovirus exposure and HLA in healthy donors. The primer mix had 60 Vbeta and 13 Jbeta primers. Sequencing used immunoSEQ multiplex PCR; TCRdb keeps in-frame clones, though not all of them. The sample contains about 110,000 clones, over 65% of which appear only once. Sequencing used PBMCs. The receptors derive from a young woman in good health and CMV-seronegative.

This chain links TRBV15 with TRBJ1-2; D ambiguous. Germline CDR1 LNHNV, CDR2 YYDKDF (reference sequence). There are 13 residues in the CDR3. V lost 1 base and J 5 bases, leaving 8 bases between the germline ends. CDR3 in amino acids: CATSRARNYGYTF. CDR3 sequence (DNA): TGTGCCACCAGCAGAGCGCGAAATTATGGCTACACCTTC.

The sample holds one count of this clone. The gene calls are TRBV30 and TRBJ2-7; 7 bases match TRBD1. Trimming took 7 bases from V and 2 from J; bases not matched to a gene: 5. The CDR3 spans 12 residues. In germline, CDR1 is GTSNPN, CDR2 SVGIG (reference sequence). CDR3 amino acids: CASTGATYEQYF. The DNA for the CDR3 is TGTGCCTCTACAGGGGCCACCTACGAGCAGTACTTC. Filled out from reference TRBV30 and TRBJ2-7, the complete variable domain reads SQTIHQWPATLVQPVGSPLSLECTVEGTSNPNLYWYRQAAGRGLQLLFYSVGIGQISSEVPQNLSASRPQDRQFILSSKKLLLSDSGFYLCASTGATYEQYFGPGTRLTVT.

V gene TRBV6-5 combines with J gene TRBJ2-3; TRBD2 is a possible D gene (5 bases). Germline values: CDR1 MNHEY, CDR2 SVGAGI. This CDR3 region has 12 residues. V lost 5 bases and J lost 5, with 8 bases in between. CDR3 residues: CASSESGDTQYF. The CDR3 DNA reads as TGTGCCAGCAGTGAGAGCGGAGATACGCAGTATTTT.

The J gene is TRBJ2-5, the V gene TRBV5-4, with D possibly TRBD2 on 6 matching bases. From germline, CDR1 is SGHNT and CDR2 YYREEE (reference sequence). This CDR3 has 16 amino acids. Deletions cut 2 bases from V and 6 bases from J, with 20 bases between. In DNA form, the CDR3 reads TGTGCCAGCAGCTTCGGGGCTAGCGCCAGTCAGAAGACCCAGTACTTC. Its protein product is CASSFGASASQKTQYF.

The chain uses TRBV28 and TRBJ1-4; tentative D call: TRBD1 (6 bases). This CDR3 contains 14 residues. From germline, CDR1 is MDHEN and CDR2 SYDVKM. Trimming took off 3 bases at V and 8 bases at J, with 13 bases between the two ends. DNA of the CDR3: TGTGCCAGCAGTTTGTTGGGAGGGGGGGAAAAACTGTTTTTT. Translating it yields CASSLLGGGEKLFF.

The rearrangement joins TRBV5-1 to TRBJ2-3; a weak D match, TRBD1 (6 bases). Germline V gene lookup returns CDR1 SGHRS and CDR2 YFSETQ. V dropped 4 bases and J dropped 3 bases, with 12 bases sitting between them. CDR3 size: 14 residues. The CDR3 DNA sequence: TGCGCCAGCAGCCATGACAGGCCGACAGATACGCAGTATTTT. Its protein product is CASSHDRPTDTQYF. The entire variable domain, with the rest obtained from reference TRBV5-1 and TRBJ2-3, is as follows: KAGVTQTPRYLIKTRGQQVTLSCSPISGHRSVSWYQQTPGQGLQFLFEYFSETQRNKGNFPGRFSGRQFSNSRSEMNVSTLELGDSALYLCASSHDRPTDTQYFGPGTRLTVL.

This clone has just one count. Other DNA sequences in the sample encode the same CDR3. The CDR3 DNA sequence: TGTGCCAGCAGCCGCGACAGGGACCAGCCCCAGCATTTT. Translation: CASSRDRDQPQHF. The genes are TRBV7-2 and TRBJ1-5, with TRBD1 identical over 7 bases. Looked up from germline, CDR1 is SGHTA and CDR2 is FQGNSA. With 5 bases clipped from V and 7 bases from J, the junction kept 5 bases outside the gene matches. The CDR3 extends over 13 amino acids.

The rearrangement links TRBV25-1 to TRBJ1-2; D ambiguous. V was trimmed by 1 base and J by 8 bases, leaving 17 bases between them. There are 15 residues in the CDR3. CDR1 is MGHDK and CDR2 is SYGVNS in the germline V gene. Written as DNA, the CDR3 is TGTGCCAGCAGTGAATCCCACAGAGAGTCTCGGGGCTACACCTTC. Protein sequence: CASSESHRESRGYTF.

The chain joins TRBV4-2 to TRBJ2-4; a possible D gene is TRBD1 (6 bases). The CDR3 runs 19 residues. V lost 4 bases, J lost 0 bases, and 22 bases lay in between. Germline V gene data show CDR1 as LGHNA and CDR2 as YNFKEQ. In DNA, the CDR3 is TGTGCCAGCAGCCGGGGTGGGCCGGGACAATCGACAGCCAAAAACATTCAGTACTTC. Translation: CASSRGGPGQSTAKNIQYF.

Comment on this clone: Sequence at one end of the junction differs from germline and may be a read error. This chain links TRBV6-1 with TRBJ2-1; 8 bases agree with TRBD2. The CDR3 extends over 14 amino acids. Germline V gene lookup returns CDR1 MNHNS and CDR2 SASEGT. The CDR3 loop is CASSKAGVVNEQFF. CDR3 DNA sequence: TGTGCCAGCAGTAAAGCGGGAGTGGTAAATGAGCAGTTCTTC.

This chain joins TRBV7-9 and TRBJ1-5; 7 positions match TRBD1. The CDR3 has 15 residues. The trim removed 5 bases at V and 2 bases at J, leaving 6 bases unmatched. Per the germline V gene, CDR1 is SEHNR and CDR2 is FQNEAQ (reference sequence). DNA for the CDR3: TGTGCCAGCAGCAGAGGGGGCGCGGGCAATCAGCCCCAGCATTTT. Its translation: CASSRGGAGNQPQHF.

The chain employs TRBV6-5 and TRBJ2-5; 7 positions match TRBD2. V gave up 0 bases and J gave up 5 bases; unmatched junction bases: 9. CDR3 length: 16 amino acids. Germline V CDR1 and CDR2: MNHEY, SVGAGI. The CDR3 DNA sequence: TGTGCCAGCAGTTACTCCCCGGGAGGCCTTGGGGAGACCCAGTACTTC. Its protein is CASSYSPGGLGETQYF.

This clone was seen a few times. This chain joins TRBV6-5 and TRBJ1-1, with 10 bases fitting TRBD1. The CDR3 has 15 residues. The germline CDR1 and CDR2 sequences are MNHEY and SVGAGI. Trimming at V came to 2 bases and at J to 6 bases, leaving 6 bases not matched to a gene. As DNA, the CDR3 is TGTGCCAGCAGTTACGAGACAGGGGGCGTATCTGAAGCTTTCTTT. Translating gives CASSYETGGVSEAFF.

This clone has a single count. Because it lacks the conserved phenylalanine or tryptophan at the end, this CDR3 is likely a read error. The chain uses TRBV29-1 and TRBJ1-2, with a weak D call TRBD1 (6 bases). The germline gives CDR1 SQVTM, CDR2 ANQGSEA. The V gene lost 7 bases and the J gene lost 4 bases, with 16 bases spanning the gap. This CDR3 contains 13 residues. The CDR3 sequence: CSADLGTSYGYTV. The CDR3 DNA follows: TGCAGCGCTGATCTTGGGACAAGCTATGGCTACACCGTC.

The chain combines TRBV27 with TRBJ2-5; 12 bases align to TRBD2. Losses at the gene ends were 5 bases for V and 5 bases for J; bases not matched to a gene: 6. The CDR3 spans 15 residues. Per germline, CDR1 MNHEY and CDR2 SMNVEV (reference sequence). CDR3 DNA: TGTGCCAGCAGTGTGCTAGCGGGGGGGCCGGAGACCCAGTACTTC. The encoded protein is CASSVLAGGPETQYF.

The chain uses TRBV7-8 and TRBJ2-7; weak D call: TRBD2 (7 bases). Germline values: CDR1 SGHVS, CDR2 FQNEAQ. Trimming took 1 base from V and 4 from J, leaving 14 bases between them. CDR3 length: 15 residues. The CDR3, as DNA: TGTGCCAGCAGCTTAGGTCGGGGAGGGGGTTACGAGCAGTACTTC. Amino acid sequence: CASSLGRGGGYEQYF.